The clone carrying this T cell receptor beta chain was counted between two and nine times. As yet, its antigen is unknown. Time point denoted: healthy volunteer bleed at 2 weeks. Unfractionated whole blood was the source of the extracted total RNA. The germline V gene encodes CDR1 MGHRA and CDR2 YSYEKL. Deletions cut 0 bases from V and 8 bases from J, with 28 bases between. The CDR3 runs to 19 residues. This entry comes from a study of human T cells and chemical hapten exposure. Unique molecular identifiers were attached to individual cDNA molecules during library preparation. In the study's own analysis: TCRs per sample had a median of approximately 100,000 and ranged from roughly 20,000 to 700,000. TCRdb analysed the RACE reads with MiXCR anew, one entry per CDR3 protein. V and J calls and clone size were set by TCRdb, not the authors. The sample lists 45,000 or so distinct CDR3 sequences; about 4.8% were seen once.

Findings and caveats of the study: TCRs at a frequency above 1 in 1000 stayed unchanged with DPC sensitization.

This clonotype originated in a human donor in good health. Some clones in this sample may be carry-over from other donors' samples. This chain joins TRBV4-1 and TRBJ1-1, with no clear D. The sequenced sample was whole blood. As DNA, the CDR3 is TGCGCCAGCAGCCAAGACCGGCCGGCGAGGGAAAAGGTGGCCTTAGAAGCTTTCTTT. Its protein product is CASSQDRPAREKVALEAFF.